One sample yielded the 21 T cell receptor beta chains listed below, sequenced in a study of blood T cells in healthy people across ages (dated by TCRdb to the mid-2010s). The library was built by means of 5' RACE. The sequencer was an Illumina HiSeq 2500. A second about 7 to 11 cycle PCR used a sample-barcoded 5' primer and a J-beta primer mix. TCRdb took the public reads, trimmed them with fastp at Q25, ran MiXCR for clone calling and kept in-frame beta chains. Under each unique CDR3 protein, matching rows form one entry showing the most common genes and DNA. Here the sample has some 760,000 distinct CDR3 sequences; around 25% occur a single time. The top ten clones comprise roughly 9% of the sample. The data also belong to a second study, concerning T cells of mothers and their children.

The source material was blood. The receptors were sampled from a boy aged 5 to 17 in good health.

This clonotype was observed many times. This sequence joins TRBV4-1 and TRBJ2-2, with D unclear. The CDR3 runs 13 residues. In germline, CDR1 is MGHRA, CDR2 YSYEKL. Trimming took off 1 base at V and 5 bases at J, with 5 bases between the two ends. The CDR3 here is CASSQVRTGELFF. The CDR3 DNA is TGCGCCAGCAGCCAAGTTAGGACCGGGGAGCTGTTTTTT.

As for this clonotype: Sequence at one end of the junction differs from germline and may be a read error. The rearrangement links TRBV28 to TRBJ2-7; no clear D. Per the germline V gene, CDR1 is MDHEN and CDR2 is SYDVKM. The CDR3 is made up of 12 amino acids. CDR3 residues: CASSSEYYEQYF. CDR3 bases: TGTGCCAGCAGTTCGGAGTACTACGAACAGTACTTC.

The rearrangement uses TRBV28 and TRBJ2-5; tentative D call: TRBD2 (6 bases). The CDR3 runs to 13 residues. Per the germline V gene, CDR1 is MDHEN and CDR2 is SYDVKM. Trimming pared 5 bases from V and 6 bases from J, leaving 13 bases between. This CDR3 reads CASSTSGYKTQYF. The CDR3 region has the DNA TGTGCCAGCAGTACGAGCGGGTACAAGACCCAGTACTTC.

The chain carries TRBV6-5 and TRBJ2-2; D remains unclear. The CDR3 is made up of 15 amino acids. Germline CDR1 reads MNHEY; CDR2 reads SVGAGI. With 0 bases removed from V and 6 bases from J, the gap between germline ends came to 11 bases. The CDR3 DNA sequence: TGTGCCAGCAGTTACTCGCAGTTTATGGCCGGGGAGCTGTTTTTT. Amino acid sequence: CASSYSQFMAGELFF.

The chain joins TRBV29-1 to TRBJ1-1; D call uncertain. This CDR3 is built from 11 residues. Looked up from germline, CDR1 is SQVTM and CDR2 is ANQGSEA. V was clipped by 5 bases and J by 4 bases, with 8 bases between them. The CDR3 DNA sequence: TGCAGCGTTTTTCCGACCACTGAAGCTTTCTTT. It codes for CSVFPTTEAFF.

About this clonotype itself: A read error is possible here, since a much larger clone lies one base away. CDR3 sequence reads: CVSSLEGRFYEQYF. The DNA of the CDR3 is TGCGTCAGCAGCTTGGAGGGACGGTTCTACGAGCAGTACTTC. The chain couples TRBV5-1 to TRBJ2-5; weak D call: TRBD2 (6 bases). The J call may be wrong; the DNA end is better matched by TRBJ2-7. This CDR3 has 14 residues. Germline V gene sequence: CDR1 SGHRS, CDR2 YFSETQ.

The chain combines TRBV20-1 with TRBJ2-7; possibly TRBD2 for D (6 bases). This CDR3 has 15 residues. Deletions cut 0 bases from V and 2 bases from J, with 14 bases between. Germline V gene data show CDR1 as DFQATT and CDR2 as SNEGSKA (reference sequence). The CDR3 sequence: CSARDIGRGTYEQYF. The CDR3 DNA is TGCAGTGCTAGAGATATTGGGCGGGGTACCTACGAGCAGTACTTC.

The rearrangement links TRBV12-3 or TRBV12-4 to TRBJ1-1; 8 bases are shared with TRBD1. V lost 5 bases, J lost 2 bases, and 13 bases stayed unmatched. This CDR3 is 17 amino acids long. CDR3 bases: TGTGCCAGCAGTCCCCAGGACAGGGTCGGGTATAACACTGAAGCTTTCTTT. As protein: CASSPQDRVGYNTEAFF.

V usage is TRBV28 and J usage is TRBJ2-4; the D gene is possibly TRBD2 (6 bases). Germline CDR1 and CDR2: MDHEN and SYDVKM. The CDR3 contains 15 residues. V was clipped by 2 bases and J by 7 bases, with 15 bases between them. CDR3 protein: CASSLIRGEVNIQYF. For the CDR3, the DNA is TGTGCCAGCAGTTTAATAAGAGGGGAGGTGAACATTCAGTACTTC.

This clonotype has just a few counts. The V and J genes are TRBV7-6 and TRBJ2-7, with D hard to call. V lost 0 bases and J 6 bases, leaving 6 bases between the germline ends. From germline, CDR1 is SGHVS and CDR2 FNYEAQ. This CDR3 has 12 amino acids. For the CDR3, the DNA is TGTGCCAGCAGCTTAGCCCCCCGCGAGCAGTACTTC. As protein: CASSLAPREQYF.

This clonotype was recorded many times. The chain employs TRBV27 and TRBJ2-7, with TRBD1 matching over 7 bases. The CDR3 is 13 residues long. V lost 2 bases, J lost 2 bases, and 0 bases stayed unmatched. Germline-derived CDR1 and CDR2 are MNHEY and SMNVEV (reference sequence). The CDR3 nucleotides are TGTGCCAGCAGTTTACAGGGGGCCTACGAGCAGTACTTC. It yields the protein CASSLQGAYEQYF.

This clonotype was detected only a few times. The V gene is TRBV6-1, the J gene TRBJ1-6; D uncertain. The V gene's germline CDR1 is MNHNS and CDR2 SASEGT. This CDR3 has 13 amino acids. The V gene lost 2 bases and the J gene lost 10 bases, with 9 bases spanning the gap. The CDR3 protein is CASSEITTSPLHF. The CDR3 coding sequence is TGTGCCAGCAGTGAAATTACCACCTCACCCCTCCACTTT.

The J gene is TRBJ1-3, the V gene TRBV7-2, with D maybe TRBD1 (5 bases). Germline assignment: CDR1 SGHTA and CDR2 FQGNSA. This CDR3 has 15 amino acids. V lost 2 bases and J lost 2, with 10 bases in between. Here the CDR3 reads CASSLLTRAGNTIYF. The CDR3 coding sequence is TGTGCCAGCAGCTTACTGACCAGGGCTGGAAACACCATATATTTT.

The CDR3 bases are TGTGCCAGCAGTGTGGAGGGCTTAGCCACAGATACGCAGTATTTT. Translation: CASSVEGLATDTQYF. The chain links TRBV2 to TRBJ2-3; D perhaps matches TRBD2 (6 bases). Per germline, CDR1 SNHLY and CDR2 FYNNEI. With 4 bases removed from V and 2 bases from J, the gap between germline ends came to 13 bases. CDR3 length: 15 residues.

This chain connects TRBV12-3 or TRBV12-4 to TRBJ1-2, with D possibly matching TRBD1 (5 bases). CDR3 size: 17 residues. V gave up 3 bases and J gave up 5 bases, with 22 bases separating them. CDR3 amino acids: CASSLSGGGGFRYGYTF. For the CDR3, the DNA is TGTGCCAGCAGTTTGTCGGGGGGTGGGGGTTTTAGGTATGGCTACACCTTC.

This chain connects TRBV2 to TRBJ1-5, with 10 positions matching TRBD1. The germline V gene encodes CDR1 SNHLY and CDR2 FYNNEI. The CDR3 is made up of 15 amino acids. V lost 6 bases to trimming and J lost 2 bases; unmatched junction nucleotides: 4. The CDR3 DNA follows: TGTGCCAGCAGGGGGGGGACAGGGGGCAATCAGCCCCAGCATTTT. Its protein product is CASRGGTGGNQPQHF.

The V gene is TRBV3-1, the J gene TRBJ1-2; the match to TRBD1 covers 9 bases. Looked up from germline, CDR1 is LGHDT and CDR2 is YNNKEL (reference sequence). CDR3 length equals 14 residues. The V segment lost 0 bases and the J segment 6 bases; nucleotides outside the gene matches: 2. In DNA form, the CDR3 reads TGTGCCAGCAGCCAAGAATGGACAGGGGATGGCTACACCTTC. Protein: CASSQEWTGDGYTF.

The chain employs TRBV29-1 and TRBJ2-5, with 8 bases aligning to TRBD1. This CDR3 is 14 amino acids long. Losses at the gene ends were 4 bases for V and 5 bases for J; bases not matched to a gene: 9. CDR1 SQVTM and CDR2 ANQGSEA come from the germline V gene. CDR3 loop: CSVGAGGLGETQYF. The CDR3 DNA follows: TGCAGCGTTGGGGCAGGGGGCCTAGGGGAGACCCAGTACTTC.

This clonotype was recorded a few times. The chain employs TRBV4-3 and TRBJ2-1, with no clear D. The germline V gene encodes CDR1 LGHNA and CDR2 YSLEER. CDR3 size: 15 residues. V dropped 0 bases and J dropped 8 bases, with 14 bases sitting between them. The CDR3 DNA reads TGCGCCAGCAGCCAAGATCGGCACAGTCGCGATGAGCAGTTCTTC. Translation: CASSQDRHSRDEQFF.

CDR3 region: CSVEDPSAGSYEQYF. For the CDR3, the DNA is TGCAGCGTTGAAGATCCTAGTGCCGGCTCCTACGAGCAGTACTTC. This chain uses TRBV29-1 with TRBJ2-7, with no clear D. CDR1 is SQVTM and CDR2 is ANQGSEA in the germline V gene. Trimming stripped 0 bases from V and 0 bases from J, with 12 bases between. The CDR3 loop spans 15 amino acids.

This clonotype was counted between two and nine times. This chain uses TRBV29-1 with TRBJ2-5; D may match TRBD1 or TRBD2 (7 bases each). The CDR3 has 12 amino acids. The germline gives CDR1 SQVTM, CDR2 ANQGSEA. Trimming removed 6 bases from V and 1 base from J, with 9 bases in between. CDR3 protein: CSVRGGQETQYF. Here the CDR3 DNA reads TGCAGCGTCAGGGGGGGCCAAGAGACCCAGTACTTC.